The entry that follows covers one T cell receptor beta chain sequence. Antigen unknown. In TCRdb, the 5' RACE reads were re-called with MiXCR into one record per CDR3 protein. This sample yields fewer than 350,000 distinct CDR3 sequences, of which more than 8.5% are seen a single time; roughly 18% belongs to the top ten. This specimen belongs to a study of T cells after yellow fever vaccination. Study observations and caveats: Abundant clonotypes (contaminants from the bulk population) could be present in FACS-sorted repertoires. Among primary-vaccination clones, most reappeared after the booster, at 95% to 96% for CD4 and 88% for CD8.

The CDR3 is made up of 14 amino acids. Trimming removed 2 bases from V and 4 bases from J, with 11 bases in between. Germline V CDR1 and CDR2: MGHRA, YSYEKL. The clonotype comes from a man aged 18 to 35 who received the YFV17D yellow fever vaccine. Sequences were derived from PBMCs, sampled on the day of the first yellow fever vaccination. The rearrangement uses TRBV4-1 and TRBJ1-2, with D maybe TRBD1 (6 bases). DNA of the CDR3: TGCGCCAGCAGCCAATCGGGACACTTCTATGGCTACACCTTC. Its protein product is CASSQSGHFYGYTF.